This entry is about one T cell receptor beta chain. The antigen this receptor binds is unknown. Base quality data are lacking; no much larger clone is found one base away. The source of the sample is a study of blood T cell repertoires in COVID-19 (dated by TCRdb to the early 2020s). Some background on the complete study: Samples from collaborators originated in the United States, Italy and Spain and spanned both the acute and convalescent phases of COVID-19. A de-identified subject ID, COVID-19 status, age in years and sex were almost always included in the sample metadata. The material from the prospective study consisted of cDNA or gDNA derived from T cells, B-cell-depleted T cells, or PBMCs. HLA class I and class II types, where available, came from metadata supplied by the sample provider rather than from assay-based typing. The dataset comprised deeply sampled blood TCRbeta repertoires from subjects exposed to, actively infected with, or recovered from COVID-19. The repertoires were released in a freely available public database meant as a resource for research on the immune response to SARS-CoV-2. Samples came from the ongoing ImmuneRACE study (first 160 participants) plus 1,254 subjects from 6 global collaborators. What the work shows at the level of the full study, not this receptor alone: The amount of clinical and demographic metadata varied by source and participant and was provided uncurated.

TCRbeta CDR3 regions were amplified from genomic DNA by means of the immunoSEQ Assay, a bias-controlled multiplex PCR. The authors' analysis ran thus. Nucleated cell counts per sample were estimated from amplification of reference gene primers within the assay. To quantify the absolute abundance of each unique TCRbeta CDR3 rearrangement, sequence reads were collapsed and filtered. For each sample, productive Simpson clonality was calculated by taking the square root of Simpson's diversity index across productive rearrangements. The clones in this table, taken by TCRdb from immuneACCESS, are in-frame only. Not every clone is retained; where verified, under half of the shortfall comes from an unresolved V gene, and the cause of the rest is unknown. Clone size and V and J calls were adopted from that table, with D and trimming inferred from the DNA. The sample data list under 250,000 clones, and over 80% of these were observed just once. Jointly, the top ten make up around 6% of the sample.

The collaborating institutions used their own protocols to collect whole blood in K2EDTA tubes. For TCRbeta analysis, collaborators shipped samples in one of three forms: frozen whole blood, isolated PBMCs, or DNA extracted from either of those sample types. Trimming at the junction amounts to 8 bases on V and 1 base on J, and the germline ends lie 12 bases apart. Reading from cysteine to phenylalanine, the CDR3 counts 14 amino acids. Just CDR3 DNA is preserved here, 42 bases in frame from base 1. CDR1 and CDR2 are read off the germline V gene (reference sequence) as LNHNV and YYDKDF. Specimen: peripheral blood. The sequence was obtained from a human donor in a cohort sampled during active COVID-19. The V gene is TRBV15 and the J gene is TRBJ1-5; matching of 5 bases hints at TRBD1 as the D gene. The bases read TGTGCCACCGGGACGGGGGACAGCAATCAGCCCCAGCATTTT. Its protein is CATGTGDSNQPQHF.